The clone carrying this T cell receptor beta chain was detected ten times or more. Specified time point: persistent/refractory GD, antithyroid drugs over 5 years with positive TRAb. Extracted PBMC RNA gave rise to the TCR library. Germline trimming cut 1 base from V and 2 bases from J; bases unmatched to any gene: 3. The CDR3 totals 15 residues. Germline values: CDR1 ENHRY, CDR2 SYGVKD. These data are taken from a study of regulatory T cells in long-lasting Graves disease. CDR3-region Arm-PCR and iRepertoire HTBI primers produced the TCR beta libraries. Original processing notes: Across all samples, just over 60 TRBV segments and more than 11 TRBJ segments were identified. One entry per CDR3 protein, called by TCRdb with MiXCR from the multiplex PCR reads. TCRdb, rather than the study authors, made the V and J calls. The repertoire has under 450,000 distinct CDR3 sequences, 23% of them found once; the top ten carry about 26%.

This chain connects TRBV10-3 to TRBJ2-7; 9 bases agree with TRBD1. The clonotype was recovered from a female donor with Graves disease. The sample was peripheral blood mononuclear cells (PBMCs), taken when the disease was refractory, from a patient treated with antithyroid drugs. CDR3: CAISEWDRVPYEQYF. DNA of the CDR3: TGTGCCATCAGTGAGTGGGACAGGGTCCCCTACGAGCAGTACTTC.